This T cell receptor beta chain was documented in a study of control samples from healthy donors and cancer patients. The V gene lost 5 bases and the J gene lost 2 bases, with 3 bases spanning the gap. The CDR3 consists of 10 residues. Germline-derived CDR1 and CDR2 are DFQATT and SNEGSKA (reference sequence). TCRdb keeps only in-frame clones here, not all; method: immunoSEQ multiplex PCR. This table has 85,000 to 90,000 clones, 85% to 90% appearing once. The sample holds a few counts of this clone. The clonotype was recovered from a woman aged 45-65 years with colorectal cancer. The chain recombines TRBV20-1 with TRBJ1-2, with D unresolved. The sample comprised PBMCs. CDR3 amino acids: CSAYNYGYTF. In DNA, the CDR3 is TGCAGTGCTTACAACTATGGCTACACCTTC.